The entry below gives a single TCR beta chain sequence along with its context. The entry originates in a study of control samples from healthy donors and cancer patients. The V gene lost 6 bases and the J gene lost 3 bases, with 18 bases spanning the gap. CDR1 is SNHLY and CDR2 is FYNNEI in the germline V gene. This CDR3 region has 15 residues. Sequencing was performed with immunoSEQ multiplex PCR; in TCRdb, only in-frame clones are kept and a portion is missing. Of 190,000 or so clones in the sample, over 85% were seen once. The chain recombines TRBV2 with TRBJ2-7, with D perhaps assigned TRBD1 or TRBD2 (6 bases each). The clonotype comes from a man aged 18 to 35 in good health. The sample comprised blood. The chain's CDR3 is CASRPPGRGLYEQYF. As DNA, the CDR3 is TGTGCCAGCAGGCCTCCTGGCAGGGGACTCTACGAGCAGTACTTC. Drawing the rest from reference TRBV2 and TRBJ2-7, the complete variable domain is EPEVTQTPSHQVTQMGQEVILRCVPISNHLYFYWYRQILGQKVEFLVSFYNNEISEKSEIFDDQFSVERPDGSNFTLKIRSTKLEDSAMYFCASRPPGRGLYEQYFGPGTRLTVT.